This T cell receptor (beta chain) appears in the sequencing data of a study of cytomegalovirus exposure and HLA in healthy donors. PCR involved 60 Vbeta and 13 Jbeta primers. Per the study methods: Unique TCR beta chains totaled roughly 80 million in a later count, with roughly 10 million of them shared. Method: immunoSEQ multiplex PCR; TCRdb's copy keeps in-frame clones and lacks some. That table furnishes V, J and clone size, whereas the DNA furnished D and trimming. The sample is made up of 65,000 to 80,000 clones, and the top ten hold approximately 4.3% of it. The CDR3 consists of 14 residues. V lost 2 bases to trimming and J lost 8 bases; unmatched junction nucleotides: 3. The germline CDR1 and CDR2 sequences are LGHNA and YSLEER. Everyone who donated was a healthy bone marrow donor.

This chain uses TRBV4-3 with TRBJ2-1; 10 bases are shared with TRBD1. The specimen was PBMCs. This clonotype originated in a man in his thirties or forties in good health and CMV-seronegative. CDR3 bases: TGCGCCAGCAGCCAATGGACAGGGGGGTATGAGCAGTTCTTC. Protein product: CASSQWTGGYEQFF.